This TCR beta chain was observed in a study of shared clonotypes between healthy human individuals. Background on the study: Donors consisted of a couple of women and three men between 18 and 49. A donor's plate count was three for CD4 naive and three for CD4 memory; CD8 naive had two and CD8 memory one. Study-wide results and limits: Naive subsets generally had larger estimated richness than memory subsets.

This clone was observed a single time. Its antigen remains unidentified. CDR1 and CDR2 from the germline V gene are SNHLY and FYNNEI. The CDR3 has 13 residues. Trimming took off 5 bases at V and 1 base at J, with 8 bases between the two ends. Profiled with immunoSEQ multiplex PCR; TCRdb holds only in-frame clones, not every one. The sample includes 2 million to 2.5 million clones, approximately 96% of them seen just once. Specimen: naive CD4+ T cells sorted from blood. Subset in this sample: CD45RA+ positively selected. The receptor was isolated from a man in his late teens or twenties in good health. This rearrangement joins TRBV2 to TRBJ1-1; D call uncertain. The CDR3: CASSQMGNTEAFF. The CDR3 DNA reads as TGTGCCAGCAGTCAAATGGGGAACACTGAAGCTTTCTTT.